This TCR beta chain was identified during a study of blood T cell repertoires in COVID-19. For the study at large: COVID-19 samples, acute and convalescent, were from the United States, Italy and Spain.

Sequencing was performed with immunoSEQ multiplex PCR; in TCRdb, only in-frame clones are kept and a portion is missing. In the table there are 240,000 or so clones, 82% of which are singletons. This CDR3 has 17 residues. Germline CDR1 reads SGHVT; CDR2 reads SQSDAQ. Between the trimmed V and J ends, which lost 3 bases and 3 bases, there was a span of 15 bases. The chain has TRBV7-4 and TRBJ1-6; D is uncertain. The TCR comes from an older woman with active or convalescent COVID-19. Sequencing was performed on peripheral blood. CDR3: CASSFVVRRDYNSPLHF. In DNA form, the CDR3 reads TGTGCCAGCAGCTTCGTAGTTAGGCGGGACTATAATTCACCCCTCCACTTT. Together with reference TRBV7-4 and TRBJ1-6, the CDR3 gives the full variable domain: GAGVSQSPRYKVAKRGRDVALRCDSISGHVTLYWYRQTLGQGSEVLTYSQSDAQRDKSGRPSGRFSAERPERSVSTLKIQRTEQGDSAVYLCASSFVVRRDYNSPLHFGNGTRLTVT.